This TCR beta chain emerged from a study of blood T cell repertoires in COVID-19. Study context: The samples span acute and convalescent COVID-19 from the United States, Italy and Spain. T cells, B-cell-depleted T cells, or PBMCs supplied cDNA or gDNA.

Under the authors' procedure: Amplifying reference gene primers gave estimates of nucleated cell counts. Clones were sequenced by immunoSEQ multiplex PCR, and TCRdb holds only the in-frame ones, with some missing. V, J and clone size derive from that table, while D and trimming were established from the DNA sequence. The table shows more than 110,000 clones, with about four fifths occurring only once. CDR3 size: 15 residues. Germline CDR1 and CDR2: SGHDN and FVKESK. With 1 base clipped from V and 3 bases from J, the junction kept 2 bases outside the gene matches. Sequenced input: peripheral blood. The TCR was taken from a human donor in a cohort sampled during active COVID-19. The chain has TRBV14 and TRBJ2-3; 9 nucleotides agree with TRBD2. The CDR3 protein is CASSQGLAVTDTQYF. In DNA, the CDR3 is TGTGCCAGCAGCCAAGGACTAGCGGTAACAGATACGCAGTATTTT.